This is a list of T cell receptor beta chains from one sample in a study of vaccination effects on CD4 cells after COVID-19. These receptors lack a known antigen. Repertoires were generated with immunoSEQ multiplex PCR, while TCRdb's copy carries only in-frame clones and drops some. The sample yields tens of thousands of clones, around 74% seen once. The source material was CD4+ T cells from PBMCs cultured without peptide, sampled after COVID-19 vaccination. The receptor set was obtained from a human donor who received a COVID-19 vaccine. CDR3s include the opening cysteine and the closing phenylalanine or tryptophan. The order of the fields is V gene, J gene, clone size, D gene, CDR3 DNA, CDR3 protein. D genes are given only for firm matches. Rows may omit the clone size; those that give it use once, few, many or a size class.

v_call: TRBV27
j_call: TRBJ1-2
clone_size: -
d_call: TRBD1
cdr3_nt: TGTGCCAGCAGGCAGACAGGGGTCAGCTATGGCTACACCTTC
cdr3_aa: CASRQTGVSYGYTF

v_call: TRBV3-1/TRBV3-2
j_call: TRBJ2-3
clone_size: -
d_call: -
cdr3_nt: TGTGCCAGCAGGCGAGCTAGCACAGATACGCAGTATTTT
cdr3_aa: CASRRASTDTQYF

v_call: TRBV4-1
j_call: TRBJ2-2
clone_size: -
d_call: -
cdr3_nt: TGCGCCAGCAGCCAAGGATTAGGAGGAAAAGGGGGGGCCGCTTTCGGGGAGCTGTTTTTT
cdr3_aa: CASSQGLGGKGGAAFGELFF

v_call: TRBV4-3
j_call: TRBJ1-2
clone_size: once
d_call: TRBD1
cdr3_nt: TGCGCCAGCAGCCAGGACAGGGTATCCTATGGCTACACCTTC
cdr3_aa: CASSQDRVSYGYTF

v_call: TRBV30
j_call: TRBJ1-2
clone_size: few
d_call: TRBD1
cdr3_nt: TGTGCCTGGAGTGTACCGGGACAGGCGAACTATGGCTACACCTTC
cdr3_aa: CAWSVPGQANYGYTF

v_call: TRBV18
j_call: TRBJ2-3
clone_size: -
d_call: -
cdr3_nt: TGTGCCAGCTCACCACCGCCGGACGGCTACACAGATACGCAGTATTTT
cdr3_aa: CASSPPPDGYTDTQYF

v_call: TRBV2
j_call: TRBJ2-2
clone_size: -
d_call: -
cdr3_nt: TGTGCCAGCAAGAGAGACGGGGAGCTGTTTTTT
cdr3_aa: CASKRDGELFF

v_call: TRBV29-1
j_call: TRBJ2-1
clone_size: -
d_call: TRBD2
cdr3_nt: TGCAGCGTCACTAGCGGGGGGGCCACTGAGCAGTTCTTC
cdr3_aa: CSVTSGGATEQFF

v_call: TRBV7-2
j_call: TRBJ1-3
clone_size: -
d_call: -
cdr3_nt: TGTGCCAGCAGTCCTCGAACAGGTTACTCTGGAAACACCATATATTTT
cdr3_aa: CASSPRTGYSGNTIYF

v_call: TRBV10-3
j_call: TRBJ2-1
clone_size: -
d_call: TRBD2
cdr3_nt: TGTGCCATCAGTGAGTCGTCGTACTTCGCGGGGGGGCCGGGCGATGAGCAGTTCTTC
cdr3_aa: CAISESSYFAGGPGDEQFF

v_call: TRBV6-6
j_call: TRBJ2-3
clone_size: once
d_call: TRBD2
cdr3_nt: TGTGCCAGCAGTACTAGGACTAGCGGAGACACAGATACGCAGTATTTT
cdr3_aa: CASSTRTSGDTDTQYF